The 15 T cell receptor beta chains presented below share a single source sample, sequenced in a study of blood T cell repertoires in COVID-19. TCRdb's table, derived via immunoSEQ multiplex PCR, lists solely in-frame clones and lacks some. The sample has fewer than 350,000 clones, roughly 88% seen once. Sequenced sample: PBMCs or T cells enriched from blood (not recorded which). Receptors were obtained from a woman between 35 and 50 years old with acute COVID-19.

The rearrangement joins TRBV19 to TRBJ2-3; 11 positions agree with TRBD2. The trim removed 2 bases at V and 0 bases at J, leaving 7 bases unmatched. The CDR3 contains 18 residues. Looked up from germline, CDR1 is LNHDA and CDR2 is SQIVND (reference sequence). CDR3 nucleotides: TGTGCCAGTAGTATATGGACTAGCGGGCCCCCTAGCACAGATACGCAGTATTTT. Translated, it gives CASSIWTSGPPSTDTQYF.

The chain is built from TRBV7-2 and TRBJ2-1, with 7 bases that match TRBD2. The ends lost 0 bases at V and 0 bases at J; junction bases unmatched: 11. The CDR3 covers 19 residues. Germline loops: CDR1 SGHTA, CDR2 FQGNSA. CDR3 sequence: CASSLAWGPAGNSYNEQFF. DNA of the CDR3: TGTGCCAGCAGCTTAGCGTGGGGACCAGCGGGGAACTCCTACAATGAGCAGTTCTTC.

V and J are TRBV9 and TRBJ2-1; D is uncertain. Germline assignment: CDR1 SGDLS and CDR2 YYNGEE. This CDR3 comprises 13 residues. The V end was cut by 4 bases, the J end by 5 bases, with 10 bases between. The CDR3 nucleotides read TGTGCCAGCAGCCTCTACTATAACAATGAGCAGTTCTTC. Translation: CASSLYYNNEQFF.

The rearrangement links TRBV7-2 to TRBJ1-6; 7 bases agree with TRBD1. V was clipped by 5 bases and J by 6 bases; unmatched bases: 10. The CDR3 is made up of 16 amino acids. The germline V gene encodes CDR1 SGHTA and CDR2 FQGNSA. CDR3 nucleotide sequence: TGTGCCAGCAGCCCGCGGGACAGTTTCCCTAATTCACCCCTCCACTTT. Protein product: CASSPRDSFPNSPLHF. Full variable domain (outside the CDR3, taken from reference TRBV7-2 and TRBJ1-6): GAGVSQSPSNKVTEKGKDVELRCDPISGHTALYWYRQSLGQGLEFLIYFQGNSAPDKSGLPSDRFSAERTGGSVSTLTIQRTQQEDSAVYLCASSPRDSFPNSPLHFGNGTRLTVT.

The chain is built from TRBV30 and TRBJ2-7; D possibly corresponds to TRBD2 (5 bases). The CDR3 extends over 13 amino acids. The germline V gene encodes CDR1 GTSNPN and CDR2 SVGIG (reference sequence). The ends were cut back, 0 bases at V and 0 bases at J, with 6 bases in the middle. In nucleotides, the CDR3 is TGTGCCTGGAGTGTTGGGAGCTCCTACGAGCAGTACTTC. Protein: CAWSVGSSYEQYF.

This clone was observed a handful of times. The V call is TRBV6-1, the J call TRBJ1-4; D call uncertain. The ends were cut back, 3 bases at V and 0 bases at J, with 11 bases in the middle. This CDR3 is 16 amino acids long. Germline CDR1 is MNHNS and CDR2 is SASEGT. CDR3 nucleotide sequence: TGTGCCAGCAGTGAGGAGGCGGATGCAACTAATGAAAAACTGTTTTTT. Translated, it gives CASSEEADATNEKLFF.

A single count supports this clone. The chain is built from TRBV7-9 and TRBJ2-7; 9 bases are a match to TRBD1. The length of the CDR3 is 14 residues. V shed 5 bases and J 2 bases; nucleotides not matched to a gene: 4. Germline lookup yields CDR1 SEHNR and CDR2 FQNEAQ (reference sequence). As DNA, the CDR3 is TGTGCCAGCAGCACCGACAGGGGGACCTACGAGCAGTACTTC. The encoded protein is CASSTDRGTYEQYF.

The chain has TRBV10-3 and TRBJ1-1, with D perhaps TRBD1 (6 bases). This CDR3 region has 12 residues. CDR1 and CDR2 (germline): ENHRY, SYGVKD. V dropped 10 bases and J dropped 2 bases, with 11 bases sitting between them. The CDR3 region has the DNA TGTGCCAGCAGGGGAGGTAACACTGAAGCTTTCTTT. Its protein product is CASRGGNTEAFF.

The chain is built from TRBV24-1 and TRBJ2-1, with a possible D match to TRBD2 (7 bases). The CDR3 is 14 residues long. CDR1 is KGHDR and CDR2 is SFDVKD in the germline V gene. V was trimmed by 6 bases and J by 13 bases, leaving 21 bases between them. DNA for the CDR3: TGTGCCACCAGTACGGGACTATACTCGACAGGCCAGTTCTTC. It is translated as CATSTGLYSTGQFF.

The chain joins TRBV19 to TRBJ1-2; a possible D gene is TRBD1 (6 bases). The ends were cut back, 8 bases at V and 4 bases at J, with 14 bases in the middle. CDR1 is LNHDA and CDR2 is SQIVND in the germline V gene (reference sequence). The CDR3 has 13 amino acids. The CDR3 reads CASLNREGYGYTF. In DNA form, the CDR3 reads TGTGCCAGTTTAAACAGGGAGGGCTATGGCTACACCTTC.

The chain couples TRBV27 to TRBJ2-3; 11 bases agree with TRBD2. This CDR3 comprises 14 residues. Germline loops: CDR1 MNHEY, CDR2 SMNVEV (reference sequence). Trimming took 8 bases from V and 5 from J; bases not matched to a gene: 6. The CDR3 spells CASHSGRAQDTQYF. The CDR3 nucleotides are TGTGCCAGCCATAGCGGGAGGGCCCAAGATACGCAGTATTTT.

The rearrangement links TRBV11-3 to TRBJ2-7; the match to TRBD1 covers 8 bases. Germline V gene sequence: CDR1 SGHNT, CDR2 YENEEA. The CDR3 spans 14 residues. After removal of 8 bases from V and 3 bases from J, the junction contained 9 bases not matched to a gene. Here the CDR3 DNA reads TGTGCCAGCCGCGGACAGGGAAAAGACTACGAGCAGTACTTC. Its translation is CASRGQGKDYEQYF.

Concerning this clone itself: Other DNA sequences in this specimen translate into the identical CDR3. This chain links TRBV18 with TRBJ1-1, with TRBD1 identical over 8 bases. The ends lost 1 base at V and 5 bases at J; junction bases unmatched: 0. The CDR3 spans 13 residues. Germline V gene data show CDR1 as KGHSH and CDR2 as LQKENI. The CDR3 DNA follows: TGTGCCAGCTCACCACGACAGGGGACTGAAGCTTTCTTT. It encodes CASSPRQGTEAFF.

CDR3 loop: CAGTSGSTDTQYF. Here the CDR3 DNA reads TGTGCCGGGACTAGCGGGAGCACAGATACGCAGTATTTT. This rearrangement joins TRBV5-4 to TRBJ2-3; 12 bases are a match to TRBD2. Losses at the gene ends were 10 bases for V and 0 bases for J; bases not matched to a gene: 0. Per germline, CDR1 SGHNT and CDR2 YYREEE (reference sequence). This CDR3 has 13 residues.

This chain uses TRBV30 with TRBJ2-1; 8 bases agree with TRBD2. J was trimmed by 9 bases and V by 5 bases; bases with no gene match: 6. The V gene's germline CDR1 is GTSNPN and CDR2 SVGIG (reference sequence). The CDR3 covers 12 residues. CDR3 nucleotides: TGTGCCTGGGGAACCAGCGGGAGTGAGCAGTTCTTC. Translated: CAWGTSGSEQFF.